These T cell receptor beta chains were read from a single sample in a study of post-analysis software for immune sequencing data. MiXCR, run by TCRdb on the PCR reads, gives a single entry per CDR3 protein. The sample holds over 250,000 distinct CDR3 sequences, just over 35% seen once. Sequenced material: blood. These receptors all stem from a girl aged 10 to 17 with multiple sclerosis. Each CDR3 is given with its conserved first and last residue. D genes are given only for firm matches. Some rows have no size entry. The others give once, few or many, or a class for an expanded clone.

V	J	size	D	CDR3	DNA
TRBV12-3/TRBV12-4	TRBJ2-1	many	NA	CASRSHGGGPNEQFF	TGTGCCAGCAGGTCCCATGGGGGGGGGCCCAATGAGCAGTTCTTC
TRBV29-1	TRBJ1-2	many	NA	CSTGPRLKGGYTF	TGCAGCACGGGGCCCAGGCTAAAAGGGGGCTACACCTTC
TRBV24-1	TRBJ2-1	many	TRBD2	CATSDLTAGGAEQFF	TGTGCCACCAGTGATTTAACAGCGGGGGGAGCTGAGCAGTTCTTC
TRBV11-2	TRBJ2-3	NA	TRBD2	CASSLRLAGNTDTQYF	TGTGCCAGCAGCCTACGATTAGCGGGTAACACAGATACGCAGTATTTT
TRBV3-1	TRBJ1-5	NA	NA	CASSRDLPGANQPQHF	TGTGCCAGCAGCCGAGATCTCCCAGGGGCCAATCAGCCCCAGCATTTT
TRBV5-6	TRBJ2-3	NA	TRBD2	CVSSLTSGRGTDTQYF	TGTGTCAGCAGCTTGACTAGCGGGAGGGGCACAGATACGCAGTATTTT
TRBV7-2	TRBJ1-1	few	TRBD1	CASSPDRAGYTEAFF	TGTGCCAGCAGCCCCGACAGGGCCGGGTACACTGAAGCTTTCTTT
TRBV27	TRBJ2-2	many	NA	CASSLEARATAGELFF	TGTGCCAGCAGTCTCGAGGCGCGGGCGACGGCCGGGGAGCTGTTTTTT
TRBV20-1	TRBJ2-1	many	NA	CSARSTPREQFF	TGCAGTGCTAGATCAACCCCCCGTGAGCAGTTCTTC
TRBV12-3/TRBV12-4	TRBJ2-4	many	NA	CASSSRVLAKNIQYF	TGTGCCAGCAGCAGTAGAGTCCTCGCCAAAAACATTCAGTACTTC
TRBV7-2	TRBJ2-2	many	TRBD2	CAFLMGTSGRAKTGELFF	TGTGCCTTCCTTATGGGGACTAGCGGGAGGGCCAAGACCGGGGAGCTGTTTTTT
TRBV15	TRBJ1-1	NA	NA	CATSRVEGEAFF	TGTGCCACCAGCAGAGTTGAGGGAGAAGCTTTCTTT
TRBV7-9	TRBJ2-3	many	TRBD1	CASSRDRLTDTQYF	TGTGCCAGCAGCCGGGACAGGTTGACAGATACGCAGTATTTT
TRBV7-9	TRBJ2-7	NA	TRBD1	CASSSTGTGVGHEQYF	TGTGCCAGCAGCTCGACCGGGACAGGGGTCGGTCACGAGCAGTACTTC
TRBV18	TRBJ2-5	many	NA	CASSPNLGETQYF	TGTGCCAGCTCACCAAATCTCGGGGAGACCCAGTACTTC
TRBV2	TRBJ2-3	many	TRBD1	CASSQLWDRVTDTQYF	TGTGCCAGCAGTCAACTTTGGGACAGGGTCACAGATACGCAGTATTTT
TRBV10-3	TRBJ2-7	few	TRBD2	CASQRGAFYEQYF	TGTGCCAGCCAGCGGGGGGCTTTCTACGAGCAGTACTTC
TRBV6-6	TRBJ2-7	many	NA	CASSYSDSGAYEQYF	TGTGCCAGCAGTTACTCGGACAGTGGTGCGTACGAGCAGTACTTC
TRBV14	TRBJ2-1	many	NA	CASSPRSNEQFF	TGTGCCAGCAGCCCCCGGTCCAATGAGCAGTTCTTC
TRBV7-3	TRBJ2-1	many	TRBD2	CASSLSGTSGGNEQFF	TGTGCCAGCAGCTTGAGCGGGACTAGCGGGGGGAATGAGCAGTTCTTC
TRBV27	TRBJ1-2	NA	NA	CANRTGRAHGDYTF	TGTGCCAACAGGACGGGGAGAGCACACGGGGACTACACCTTC
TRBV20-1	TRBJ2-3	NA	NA	CSAGPARGTDTQYF	TGCAGTGCTGGACCCGCTAGAGGCACAGATACGCAGTATTTT
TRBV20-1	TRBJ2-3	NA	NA	CSARENGVSTDTQYF	TGCAGTGCTAGGGAAAACGGGGTGAGCACAGATACGCAGTATTTT
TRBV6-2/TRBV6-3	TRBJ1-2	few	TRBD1	CASRGTTRDRANYGYTF	TGTGCCAGCAGGGGGACGACCCGGGACAGGGCAAACTATGGCTACACCTTC
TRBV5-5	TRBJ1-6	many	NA	CASSYHAGDSGSASPLHF	TGTGCCAGCAGTTATCACGCAGGGGACTCAGGAAGTGCTTCACCCCTCCACTTT
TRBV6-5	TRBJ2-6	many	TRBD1	CASSYVGQALSGANVLTF	TGTGCCAGCAGTTACGTGGGACAGGCTCTCTCTGGGGCCAACGTCCTGACTTTC
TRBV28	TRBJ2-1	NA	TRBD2	CASRTSGGYNEQFF	TGTGCCAGCCGTACTAGCGGGGGCTACAATGAGCAGTTCTTC
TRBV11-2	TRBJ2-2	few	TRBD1	CASSAGTGNTGELFF	TGTGCCAGCAGTGCCGGGACAGGGAACACCGGGGAGCTGTTTTTT
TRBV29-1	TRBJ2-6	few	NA	CSVFSSGANVRTF	TGCAGCGTGTTCTCCTCTGGGGCCAACGTCCGGACTTTC
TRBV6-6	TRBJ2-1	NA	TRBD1	CASAWTGYNEQFF	TGTGCCAGCGCTTGGACAGGTTACAATGAGCAGTTCTTC
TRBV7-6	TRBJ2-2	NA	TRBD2	CASSTIAGGTGERFF	TGTGCCAGCAGCACGATAGCGGGGGGCACCGGGGAGCGGTTTTTT
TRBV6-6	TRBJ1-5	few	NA	CASSYLTQATQPQHF	TGTGCCAGCAGTTACCTGACCCAGGCGACCCAGCCCCAGCATTTT
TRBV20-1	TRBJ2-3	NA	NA	CSASETDTQYF	TGCAGTGCTAGCGAGACAGATACGCAGTATTTT
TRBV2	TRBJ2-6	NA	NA	CASSVSTVTGANVLTF	TGTGCCAGCAGTGTATCTACTGTGACTGGGGCCAACGTCCTGACTTTC
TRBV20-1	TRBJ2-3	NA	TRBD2	CSASIAGLDTQYF	TGCAGTGCTAGTATAGCGGGGTTGGATACGCAGTATTTT
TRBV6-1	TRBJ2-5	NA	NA	CASTRGISQETLYF	TGTGCCAGCACTAGAGGAATCTCCCAAGAGACCCTGTACTTC
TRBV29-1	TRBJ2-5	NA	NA	CSVEDFPPAQYF	TGCAGCGTTGAAGATTTCCCGCCTGCCCAGTACTTC
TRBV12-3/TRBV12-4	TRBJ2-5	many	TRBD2	CASALRGGQETQYF	TGTGCCAGCGCCTTACGGGGGGGCCAAGAGACCCAGTACTTC
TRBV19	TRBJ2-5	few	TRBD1	CASSGQGKTQYF	TGTGCCAGTAGTGGACAGGGGAAGACCCAGTACTTC
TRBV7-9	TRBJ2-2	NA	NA	CASSFPAGWGRNTGELFF	TGTGCCAGCAGCTTCCCGGCGGGCTGGGGGAGGAACACCGGGGAGCTGTTTTTT
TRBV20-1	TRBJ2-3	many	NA	CSASNGITDTQYF	TGCAGTGCTAGCAACGGGATCACAGATACGCAGTATTTT
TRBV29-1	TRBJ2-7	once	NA	CSVDPGQGKEQYF	TGCAGCGTGGACCCAGGGCAGGGTAAGGAGCAGTACTTC
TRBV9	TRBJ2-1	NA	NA	CASSVASGPNEQFF	TGTGCCAGCAGCGTAGCCTCCGGACCCAATGAGCAGTTCTTC
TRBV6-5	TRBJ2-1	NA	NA	CASLKSAGLNEQFF	TGTGCCAGCCTTAAGTCGGCTGGACTAAATGAGCAGTTCTTC
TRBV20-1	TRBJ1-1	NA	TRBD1	CSALQPGTGTEAFF	TGCAGTGCTCTCCAACCCGGGACAGGCACTGAAGCTTTCTTT
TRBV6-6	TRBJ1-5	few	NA	CASRVGGYSNQPQHF	TGTGCCAGCAGGGTGGGGGGGTATAGCAATCAGCCCCAGCATTTT
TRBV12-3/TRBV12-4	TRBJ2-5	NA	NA	CASNRGLEGETQYF	TGTGCCAGCAACAGAGGGCTGGAGGGGGAGACCCAGTACTTC
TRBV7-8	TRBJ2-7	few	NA	CASSLGSSRIASYEQYF	TGTGCCAGCAGCTTAGGGTCTAGTAGAATCGCCTCCTACGAGCAGTACTTC
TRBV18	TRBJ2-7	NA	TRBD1	CASSPRGQPYEQYF	TGTGCCAGCTCACCAAGGGGACAGCCCTACGAGCAGTACTTC
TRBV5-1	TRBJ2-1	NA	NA	CASRRVGGGNYNEQFF	TGCGCCAGCAGACGGGTCGGGGGAGGAAACTACAATGAGCAGTTCTTC
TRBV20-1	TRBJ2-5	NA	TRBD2	CSASLLAGSPGEQYF	TGCAGTGCTAGTCTCCTAGCGGGATCGCCGGGTGAGCAGTACTTC
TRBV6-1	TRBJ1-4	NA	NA	CASSGRQGYEKLFF	TGTGCCAGCAGTGGACGGCAGGGATATGAAAAACTGTTTTTT
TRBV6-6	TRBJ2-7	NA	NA	CASSPGIAYEQYF	TGTGCCAGCAGCCCAGGAATAGCCTACGAGCAGTACTTC
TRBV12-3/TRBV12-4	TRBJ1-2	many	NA	CASSSPPGGRFQYGYTF	TGTGCCAGCAGTTCCCCCCCCGGGGGGCGGTTTCAGTATGGCTACACCTTC
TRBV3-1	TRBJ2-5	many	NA	CASSRSGFGETQYF	TGTGCCAGCAGCCGATCTGGGTTTGGGGAGACCCAGTACTTC